This TCR beta chain was captured by sequencing in a study of Graves' ophthalmopathy and Graves' hyperthyroidism. The wider study: The authors collected peripheral blood at initial diagnosis, before any treatment. General study points: The model's ophthalmopathy progression predictions had roughly 71% sensitivity and less than 75% specificity.

RNA served as the template for amplifying TCR beta CDR3 regions. The first-round RT-PCR employed HTBI primers together with the Qiagen OneStep RT-PCR kit. A multiplex PCR was then performed as the second round. TCRdb passed the multiplex PCR reads through MiXCR, listing each CDR3 protein once. The table records over 150,000 distinct CDR3 sequences, less than 45% of them present only once. The authors isolated PBMCs from more than 9 ml of fresh peripheral blood. At least ten counts were recorded for this clonotype. What it binds is not known. After removal of 5 bases from V and 11 bases from J, the junction contained 10 bases not matched to a gene. The CDR3 length is 14 residues. Germline values: CDR1 SGHNT, CDR2 YENEEA.

The gene calls are TRBV11-3 and TRBJ2-2, with TRBD1 identical over 8 bases. Specimen: peripheral blood. This receptor was identified in a woman aged 40 to 55 with Graves' ophthalmopathy. CDR3 loop: CASSEIRTGKELFF. CDR3 nucleotides: TGTGCCAGCAGCGAGATACGGACAGGGAAAGAGCTGTTTTTT.